This TCR beta chain was observed in a study of cytomegalovirus exposure and HLA in healthy donors. About the research overall: Of the donors genotyped, several hundred in all, about 82% fell in the Caucasian-associated ancestry cluster.

The PCR was carried out with 60 Vbeta primers and 13 Jbeta primers. As handled by the study authors: A later analysis tallied approximately 80 million unique TCR beta chains, about 12 million of them shared. Assay used: immunoSEQ multiplex PCR; TCRdb lists only in-frame clones, some missing. V and J calls and clone size come straight from that table; D and trimming were deduced from the DNA. The repertoire holds around 150,000 clones, around 79% seen once, with about 4.5% in the top ten. Germline lookup yields CDR1 SGDLS and CDR2 YYNGEE. V was clipped by 0 bases and J by 6 bases; unmatched bases: 6. The CDR3 extends over 15 amino acids. This clone has more than one count but fewer than ten.

The TCR was taken from a middle-aged man in good health and CMV-seronegative. Sequencing was done on a sample of PBMCs. The genes are TRBV9 and TRBJ1-2; TRBD1 matches 9 bases. The CDR3 is CASSVGSWTGDGYTF. The CDR3 region has the DNA TGTGCCAGCAGCGTAGGTTCATGGACAGGGGATGGCTACACCTTC.